The 23 T cell receptor beta chains listed next were all sequenced from one sample in a study of T cell changes during pregnancy in multiple sclerosis. Profiling relied on immunoSEQ multiplex PCR, and the TCRdb table lists in-frame clones only, not all of them. This table has fewer than 150,000 clones, about 96% appearing once. Here the sequenced sample was peripheral blood, taken after pregnancy. The receptors come from a female donor with multiple sclerosis, enrolled in a pregnancy study.

Note on this clone: Other DNA sequences within the sample encode an identical CDR3. The J gene is TRBJ2-7, the V gene TRBV9; TRBD1 might be the D (5 bases). The V gene's germline CDR1 is SGDLS and CDR2 YYNGEE. The V end lost 0 bases, the J end lost 2 bases, and 9 bases lay between the germline ends. The CDR3 totals 14 residues. The CDR3 DNA reads TGTGCCAGCAGCGTAGGGGGCGGCACCTACGAGCAGTACTTC. Protein sequence: CASSVGGGTYEQYF. Using reference TRBV9 and TRBJ2-7 for the parts outside the CDR3, the full variable domain is DSGVTQTPKHLITATGQRVTLRCSPRSGDLSVYWYQQSLDQGLQFLIQYYNGEERAKGNILERFSAQQFPDLHSELNLSSLELGDSALYFCASSVGGGTYEQYFGPGTRLTVT.

This clone appeared a single time. The chain links TRBV5-1 to TRBJ2-4; possible D gene TRBD2, 5 bases. This CDR3 is built from 15 residues. Germline loops: CDR1 SGHRS, CDR2 YFSETQ. The ends were cut back, 4 bases at V and 0 bases at J, with 11 bases in the middle. This CDR3 reads CASSDGELAKNIQYF. The CDR3 DNA follows: TGCGCCAGCAGCGACGGGGAATTAGCCAAAAACATTCAGTACTTC.

The chain is built from TRBV7-8 and TRBJ1-4, with 8 bases fitting TRBD1. In germline, CDR1 is SGHVS, CDR2 FQNEAQ. V lost 5 bases to trimming and J lost 7 bases; unmatched junction nucleotides: 15. The length of the CDR3 is 17 residues. CDR3: CASSRGQGQRFGEKLFF. The CDR3 DNA reads as TGTGCCAGCAGCCGCGGACAGGGTCAAAGGTTCGGTGAAAAACTGTTTTTT.

The CDR3: CASSEASETQYF. The CDR3 DNA is TGTGCCAGCAGTGAAGCGAGTGAGACCCAGTACTTC. The chain has TRBV6-1 and TRBJ2-5; D is uncertain. The germline CDR1 and CDR2 sequences are MNHNS and SASEGT. The CDR3 is made up of 12 amino acids. Deletions cut 0 bases from V and 5 bases from J, with 4 bases between.

This clone was counted many times. The rearrangement links TRBV7-3 to TRBJ2-1, with 12 bases lining up with TRBD1. With 2 bases clipped from V and 10 bases from J, the junction kept 3 bases outside the gene matches. CDR3 length: 14 residues. CDR1 is SGHTA and CDR2 is FQGTGA in the germline V gene. The CDR3: CASSLSGTGGEQFF. CDR3 sequence (DNA): TGTGCCAGCAGCTTATCCGGGACAGGGGGCGAGCAGTTCTTC.

The chain has TRBV28 and TRBJ1-5; tentatively, D is TRBD1 (6 bases). Germline-derived CDR1 and CDR2 are MDHEN and SYDVKM. The length of the CDR3 is 14 residues. V was clipped by 6 bases and J by 6 bases, with 15 bases between them. DNA of the CDR3: TGTGCCAGCAGCCAGACGGGGGGCGGTCAGCCCCAGCATTTT. Its translation is CASSQTGGGQPQHF. Complete variable domain (other parts from reference TRBV28 and TRBJ1-5): DVKVTQSSRYLVKRTGEKVFLECVQDMDHENMFWYRQDPGLGLRLIYFSYDVKMKEKGDIPEGYSVSREKKERFSLILESASTNQTSMYLCASSQTGGGQPQHFGDGTRLSIL.

The V call is TRBV9, the J call TRBJ2-3; TRBD2 aligns across 7 bases. In germline, CDR1 is SGDLS, CDR2 YYNGEE. The V and J ends lost 4 bases and 2 bases, in that order; junction bases with no gene match: 7. The CDR3 is made up of 15 amino acids. CDR3 coding DNA: TGTGCCAGCAGCCCGACCGGGACTATCACAGATACGCAGTATTTT. This encodes CASSPTGTITDTQYF.

V usage is TRBV14 and J usage is TRBJ1-3; a possible D gene is TRBD1 (6 bases). The V end lost 3 bases, the J end lost 4 bases, and 13 bases lay between the germline ends. CDR1 SGHDN and CDR2 FVKESK come from the germline V gene. The CDR3 is 15 amino acids. CDR3 nucleotide sequence: TGTGCCAGCAGCCAGCTGACAGGCATGGGAAACACCATATATTTT. Translation gives CASSQLTGMGNTIYF.

The genes are TRBV5-6 and TRBJ2-1; 8 nucleotides agree with TRBD1. V trimming: 5 bases; J trimming: 2 bases; junction bases outside the gene matches: 6. The CDR3 is 15 amino acids. Germline assignment: CDR1 SGHDT and CDR2 YYEEEE. CDR3 sequence reads: CASRSGQETYNEQFF. The DNA for the CDR3 is TGTGCCAGCAGGTCGGGACAGGAAACCTACAATGAGCAGTTCTTC.

The CDR3 DNA reads TGCGCCAGCAGCTCCGGACTAGTCGCAGATACGCAGTATTTT. Translation gives CASSSGLVADTQYF. The chain employs TRBV5-1 and TRBJ2-3; 7 bases are shared with TRBD2. The J segment lost 4 bases and the V segment lost 3 bases, leaving 5 bases of the junction unmatched. CDR3 size: 14 residues. The V gene's germline CDR1 is SGHRS and CDR2 YFSETQ.

The chain has TRBV11-2 and TRBJ2-5, with 9 bases lining up with TRBD2. This CDR3 has 18 residues. The J segment lost 5 bases and the V segment lost 3 bases, leaving 16 bases of the junction unmatched. Germline loops: CDR1 SGHAT, CDR2 FQNNGV. The DNA of the CDR3 is TGTGCCAGCAGCTTGGGGTCCTTGCGGGAGGGTCGGGGGGAGACCCAGTACTTC. The encoded protein is CASSLGSLREGRGETQYF.

J is TRBJ2-7 and V is TRBV27, with a weak D call TRBD2 (5 bases). V lost 3 bases to trimming and J lost 1 base, with 10 bases between them. CDR1 MNHEY and CDR2 SMNVEV come from the germline V gene (reference sequence). The CDR3 has 14 amino acids. Here the CDR3 DNA reads TGTGCCAGCAGTTTGGTGCGGGCGTCCTACGAGCAGTACTTC. It encodes CASSLVRASYEQYF.

J is TRBJ2-7 and V is TRBV4-2; 7 bases are shared with TRBD2. V gave up 4 bases and J gave up 12 bases; unmatched junction bases: 18. The CDR3 is 15 amino acids. Germline CDR1 and CDR2: LGHNA and YNFKEQ. CDR3 DNA: TGTGCCAGCAGCCGAAATCTGGGGTTGACTAGCCAGTGGTACTTC. Encoded protein: CASSRNLGLTSQWYF.

The chain employs TRBV28 and TRBJ2-7, with TRBD2 matching over 10 bases. Losses at the gene ends were 2 bases for V and 4 bases for J; bases not matched to a gene: 11. From germline, CDR1 is MDHEN and CDR2 SYDVKM. The CDR3 is 17 residues long. The CDR3 spells CASSLPTSGAQAYEQYF. The DNA for the CDR3 is TGTGCCAGCAGTTTACCAACTAGCGGGGCCCAGGCTTACGAGCAGTACTTC.

The rearrangement joins TRBV10-3 to TRBJ2-1; TRBD2 is a possible D gene (7 bases). Germline-derived CDR1 and CDR2 are ENHRY and SYGVKD. Trimming shortened V by 8 bases and J by 1 base, and 18 bases separated the two germline ends. The CDR3 sequence is 16 residues long. The CDR3 sequence is CAIGGGGIGSYNEQFF. The CDR3 nucleotides read TGTGCCATCGGGGGAGGGGGTATTGGTTCCTACAATGAGCAGTTCTTC.

This clone was seen only a few times. The rearrangement links TRBV30 to TRBJ1-2; TRBD1 agrees at 7 bases. Germline CDR1 reads GTSNPN; CDR2 reads SVGIG (reference sequence). J lost 6 bases, V lost 2 bases, and 9 bases had no gene match. The length of the CDR3 is 14 residues. The CDR3 region is CAWSRQGAIDGYTF. CDR3 nucleotide sequence: TGTGCCTGGAGTAGACAGGGAGCTATCGATGGCTACACCTTC. Variable domain in full (rest from reference TRBV30 and TRBJ1-2): SQTIHQWPATLVQPVGSPLSLECTVEGTSNPNLYWYRQAAGRGLQLLFYSVGIGQISSEVPQNLSASRPQDRQFILSSKKLLLSDSGFYLCAWSRQGAIDGYTFGSGTRLTVV.

This clone was counted once. The J gene is TRBJ2-7, the V gene TRBV5-4; D may be TRBD2 (5 bases). The CDR3 runs 13 residues. The V gene's germline CDR1 is SGHNT and CDR2 YYREEE (reference sequence). The V end lost 1 base, the J end lost 3 bases, and 8 bases lay between the germline ends. The CDR3 nucleotides are TGTGCCAGCAGCTTGCCAGGAGGCTACGAGCAGTACTTC. It is translated as CASSLPGGYEQYF.

The rearrangement links TRBV2 to TRBJ2-5; D remains unclear. The germline V gene has CDR1 SNHLY and CDR2 FYNNEI. The CDR3 is made up of 12 amino acids. Trimming shortened V by 9 bases and J by 7 bases, and 15 bases separated the two germline ends. CDR3 nucleotides: TGTGCCAGTAGGTGGGCGTCAGGGACCCAGTACTTC. Translation: CASRWASGTQYF.

The chain uses TRBV28 and TRBJ1-2; 7 positions match TRBD1. V shed 7 bases and J 7 bases; nucleotides not matched to a gene: 9. The CDR3 contains 13 residues. Germline V gene lookup returns CDR1 MDHEN and CDR2 SYDVKM. The CDR3 DNA is TGTGCCAGCACCCAGGTCCAGGGGGGTGGCTACACCTTC. Translated: CASTQVQGGGYTF.

The genes are TRBV6-1 and TRBJ1-1; weak D call: TRBD1 (5 bases). Trimming took 3 bases from V and 1 from J, leaving 12 bases between them. The CDR3 length is 15 residues. CDR1 is MNHNS, CDR2 SASEGT, per germline. The CDR3 DNA is TGTGCCAGCAGTGATCGGGGCGGGACGAACACTGAAGCTTTCTTT. Protein: CASSDRGGTNTEAFF.

The V and J genes are TRBV5-1 and TRBJ2-7; 9 nucleotides agree with TRBD1. J lost 5 bases, V lost 4 bases, and 7 bases had no gene match. This CDR3 has 14 amino acids. Germline values: CDR1 SGHRS, CDR2 YFSETQ. CDR3 sequence: CASSEGQGLNEQYF. The DNA for the CDR3 is TGCGCCAGCAGCGAGGGACAGGGCTTGAACGAGCAGTACTTC.

This sequence joins TRBV6-5 and TRBJ2-2, with a possible D match to TRBD2 (5 bases). Germline CDR1 and CDR2: MNHEY and SVGAGI. The CDR3 extends over 15 amino acids. V was cut by 2 bases and J by 4 bases, with 11 bases left in between. The CDR3 sequence: CASSYPAGGTGELFF. CDR3 DNA: TGTGCCAGCAGTTACCCGGCGGGCGGCACCGGGGAGCTGTTTTTT.

V usage is TRBV7-9 and J usage is TRBJ1-1; possibly TRBD1 for D (5 bases). Per germline, CDR1 SEHNR and CDR2 FQNEAQ (reference sequence). The germline V and J ends were trimmed by 3 bases and 4 bases, with 12 bases remaining between them. CDR3 length: 14 amino acids. Here the CDR3 reads CASSFLRAGTEAFF. The CDR3 DNA is TGTGCCAGCAGCTTTCTCAGGGCTGGCACTGAAGCTTTCTTT. Using reference TRBV7-9 and TRBJ1-1 for the parts outside the CDR3, the full variable domain is DTGVSQNPRHKITKRGQNVTFRCDPISEHNRLYWYRQTLGQGPEFLTYFQNEAQLEKSRLLSDRFSAERPKGSFSTLEIQRTEQGDSAMYLCASSFLRAGTEAFFGQGTRLTVV.